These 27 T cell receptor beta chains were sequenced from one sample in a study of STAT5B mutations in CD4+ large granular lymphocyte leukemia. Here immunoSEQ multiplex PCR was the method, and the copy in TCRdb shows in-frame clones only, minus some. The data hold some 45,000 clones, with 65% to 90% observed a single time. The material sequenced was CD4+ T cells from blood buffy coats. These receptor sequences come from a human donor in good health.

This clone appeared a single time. In DNA form, the CDR3 reads TGCGCCAGCAGCTTGGAGGGAGTCGGGGGCTACACCTTC. The encoded protein is CASSLEGVGGYTF. The chain uses TRBV5-1 and TRBJ1-2; D not certain. CDR1 and CDR2 from the germline V gene are SGHRS and YFSETQ. The CDR3 runs to 13 residues. Trimming removed 0 bases at V and 8 bases at J, with 11 bases between.

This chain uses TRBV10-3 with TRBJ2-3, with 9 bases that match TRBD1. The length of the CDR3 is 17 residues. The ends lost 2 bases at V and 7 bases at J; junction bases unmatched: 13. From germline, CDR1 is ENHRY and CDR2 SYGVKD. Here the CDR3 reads CAISEPLGTGGANTQYF. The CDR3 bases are TGTGCCATCAGTGAGCCCCTAGGAACAGGGGGCGCAAATACGCAGTATTTT.

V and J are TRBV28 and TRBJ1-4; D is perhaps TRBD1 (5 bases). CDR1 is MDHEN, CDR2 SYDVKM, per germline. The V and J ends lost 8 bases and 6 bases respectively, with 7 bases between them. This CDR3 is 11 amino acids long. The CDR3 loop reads CASRGYEKLFF. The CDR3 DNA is TGTGCCAGCCGGGGCTATGAAAAACTGTTTTTT.

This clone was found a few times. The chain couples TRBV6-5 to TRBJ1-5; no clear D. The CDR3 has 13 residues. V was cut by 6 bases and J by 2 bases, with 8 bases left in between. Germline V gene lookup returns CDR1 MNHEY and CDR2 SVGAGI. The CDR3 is CASSDRGNQPQHF. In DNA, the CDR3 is TGTGCCAGCAGCGACCGGGGCAATCAGCCCCAGCATTTT.

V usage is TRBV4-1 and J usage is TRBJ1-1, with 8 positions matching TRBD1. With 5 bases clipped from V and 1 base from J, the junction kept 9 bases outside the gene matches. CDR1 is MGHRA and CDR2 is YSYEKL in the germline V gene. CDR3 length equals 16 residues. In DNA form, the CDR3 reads TGCGCCAGCAGCGGACAGGGTTTATTCCAGAACACTGAAGCTTTCTTT. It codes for CASSGQGLFQNTEAFF.

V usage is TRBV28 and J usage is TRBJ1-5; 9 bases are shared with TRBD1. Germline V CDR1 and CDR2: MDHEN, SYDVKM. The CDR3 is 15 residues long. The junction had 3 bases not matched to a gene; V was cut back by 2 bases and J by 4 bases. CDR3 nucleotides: TGTGCCAGCAGTTTACCCGACAGGGGGAATCAGCCCCAGCATTTT. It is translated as CASSLPDRGNQPQHF.

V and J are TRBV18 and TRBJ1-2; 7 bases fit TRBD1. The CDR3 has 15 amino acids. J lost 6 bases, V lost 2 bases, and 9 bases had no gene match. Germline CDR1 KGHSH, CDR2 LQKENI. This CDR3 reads CASSPETGSGDGYTF. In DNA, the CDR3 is TGTGCCAGCTCACCAGAGACAGGGTCTGGGGATGGCTACACCTTC.

CDR3 DNA sequence: TGTGCCAGCAGCTTCCAACGGGCCCCGAACACTGAAGCTTTCTTT. It is translated as CASSFQRAPNTEAFF. The chain uses TRBV7-2 and TRBJ1-1; no definite D call. V was trimmed by 3 bases and J by 1 base, leaving 12 bases between them. The CDR3 is 15 residues long. CDR1 SGHTA and CDR2 FQGNSA come from the germline V gene. Complete variable domain (other parts from reference TRBV7-2 and TRBJ1-1): GAGVSQSPSNKVTEKGKDVELRCDPISGHTALYWYRQSLGQGLEFLIYFQGNSAPDKSGLPSDRFSAERTGGSVSTLTIQRTQQEDSAVYLCASSFQRAPNTEAFFGQGTRLTVV.

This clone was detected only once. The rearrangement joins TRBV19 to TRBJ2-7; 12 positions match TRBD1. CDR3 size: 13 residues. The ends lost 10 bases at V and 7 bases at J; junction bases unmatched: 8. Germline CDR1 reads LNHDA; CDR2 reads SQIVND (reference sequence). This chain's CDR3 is CATSGQGAREQYF. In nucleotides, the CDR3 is TGTGCCACCTCGGGACAGGGGGCGCGGGAGCAGTACTTC.

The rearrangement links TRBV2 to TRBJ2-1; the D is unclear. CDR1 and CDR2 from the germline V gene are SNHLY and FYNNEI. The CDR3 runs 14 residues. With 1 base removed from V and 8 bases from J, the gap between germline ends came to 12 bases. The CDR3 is CASSEVVVSDEQFF. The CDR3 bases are TGTGCCAGCAGTGAAGTCGTAGTATCAGATGAGCAGTTCTTC.

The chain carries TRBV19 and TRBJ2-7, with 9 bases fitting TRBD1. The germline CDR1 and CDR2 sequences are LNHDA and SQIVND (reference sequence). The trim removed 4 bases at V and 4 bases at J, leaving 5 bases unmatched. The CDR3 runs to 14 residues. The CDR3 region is CASSSGTGIYEQYF. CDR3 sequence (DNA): TGTGCCAGTAGTAGCGGGACAGGGATATACGAGCAGTACTTC.

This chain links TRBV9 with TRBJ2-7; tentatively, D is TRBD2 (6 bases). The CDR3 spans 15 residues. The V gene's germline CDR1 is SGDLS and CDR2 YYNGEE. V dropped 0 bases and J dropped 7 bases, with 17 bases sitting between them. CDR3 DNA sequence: TGTGCCAGCAGCGTAGAAGGGATCAGACGGGAGGAGCAGTACTTC. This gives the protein CASSVEGIRREEQYF. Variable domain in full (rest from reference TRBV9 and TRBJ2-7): DSGVTQTPKHLITATGQRVTLRCSPRSGDLSVYWYQQSLDQGLQFLIQYYNGEERAKGNILERFSAQQFPDLHSELNLSSLELGDSALYFCASSVEGIRREEQYFGPGTRLTVT.

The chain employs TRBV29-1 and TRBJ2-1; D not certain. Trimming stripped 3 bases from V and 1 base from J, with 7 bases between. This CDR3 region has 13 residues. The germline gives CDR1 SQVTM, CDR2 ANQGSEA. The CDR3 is CSVDSRSYNEQFF. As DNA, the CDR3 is TGCAGCGTTGACTCTAGATCCTACAATGAGCAGTTCTTC.

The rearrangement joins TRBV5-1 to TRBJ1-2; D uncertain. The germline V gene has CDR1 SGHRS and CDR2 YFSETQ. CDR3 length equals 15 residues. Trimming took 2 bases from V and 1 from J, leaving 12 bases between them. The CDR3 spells CASSLGQIYNYGYTF. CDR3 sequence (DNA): TGCGCCAGCAGCTTAGGGCAGATTTATAACTATGGCTACACCTTC.

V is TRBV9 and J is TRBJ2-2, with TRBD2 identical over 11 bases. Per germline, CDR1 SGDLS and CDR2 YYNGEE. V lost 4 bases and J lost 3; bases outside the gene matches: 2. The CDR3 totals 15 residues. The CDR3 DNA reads TGTGCCAGCAGCTTTAGCGGGAGGGACACCGGGGAGCTGTTTTTT. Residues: CASSFSGRDTGELFF.

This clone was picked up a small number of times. The CDR3 DNA sequence: TGCAGCGTTGAAAGGGCAGGGGCCTACGAGCAGTACTTC. This translates into CSVERAGAYEQYF. The rearrangement links TRBV29-1 to TRBJ2-7; D possibly corresponds to TRBD1 (6 bases). Germline V gene lookup returns CDR1 SQVTM and CDR2 ANQGSEA. V lost 2 bases to trimming and J lost 2 bases, with 10 bases between them. The CDR3 extends over 13 amino acids.

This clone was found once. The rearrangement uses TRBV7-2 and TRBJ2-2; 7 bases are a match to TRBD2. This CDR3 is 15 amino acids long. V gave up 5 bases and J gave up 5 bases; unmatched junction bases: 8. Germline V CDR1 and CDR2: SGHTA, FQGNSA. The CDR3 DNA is TGTGCCAGCAGCCTACCGAGCGGGGTGACCGGGGAGCTGTTTTTT. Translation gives CASSLPSGVTGELFF.

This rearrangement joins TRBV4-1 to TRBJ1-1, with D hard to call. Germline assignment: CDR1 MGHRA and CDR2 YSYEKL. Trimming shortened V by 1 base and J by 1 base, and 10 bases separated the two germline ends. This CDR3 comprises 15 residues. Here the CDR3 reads CASSQAQSGNTEAFF. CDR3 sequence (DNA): TGCGCCAGCAGCCAAGCACAGTCTGGGAACACTGAAGCTTTCTTT.

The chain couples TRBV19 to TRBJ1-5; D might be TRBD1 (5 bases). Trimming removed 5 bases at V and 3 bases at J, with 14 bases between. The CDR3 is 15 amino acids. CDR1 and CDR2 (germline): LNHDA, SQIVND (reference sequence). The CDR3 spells CASSSLSGPNQPQHF. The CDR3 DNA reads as TGTGCCAGTAGTTCTCTTTCGGGACCCAATCAGCCCCAGCATTTT.

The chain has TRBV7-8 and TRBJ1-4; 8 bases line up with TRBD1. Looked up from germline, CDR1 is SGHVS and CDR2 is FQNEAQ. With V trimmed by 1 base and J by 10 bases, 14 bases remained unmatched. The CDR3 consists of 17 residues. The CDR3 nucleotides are TGTGCCAGCAGCTTAGGAAACACAGGGGGACTGTTTGGAAAACTGTTTTTT. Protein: CASSLGNTGGLFGKLFF.

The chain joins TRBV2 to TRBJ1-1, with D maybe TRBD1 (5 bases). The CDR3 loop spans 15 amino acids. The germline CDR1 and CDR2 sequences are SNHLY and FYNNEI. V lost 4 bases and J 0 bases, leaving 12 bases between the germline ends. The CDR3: CASSARAGLNTEAFF. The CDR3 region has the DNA TGTGCCAGCAGTGCCCGCGCAGGGTTGAACACTGAAGCTTTCTTT.

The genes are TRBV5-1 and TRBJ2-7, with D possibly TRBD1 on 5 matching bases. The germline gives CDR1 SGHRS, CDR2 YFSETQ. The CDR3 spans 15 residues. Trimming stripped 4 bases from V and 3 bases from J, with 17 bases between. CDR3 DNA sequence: TGCGCCAGCAGCCTGACCGACAGTCAGGTCTACGAGCAGTACTTC. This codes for CASSLTDSQVYEQYF.

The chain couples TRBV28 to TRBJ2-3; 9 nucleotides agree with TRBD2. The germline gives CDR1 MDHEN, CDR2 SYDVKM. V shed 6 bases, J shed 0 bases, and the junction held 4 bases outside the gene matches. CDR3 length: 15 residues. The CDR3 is CASSLSGGSTDTQYF. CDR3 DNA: TGTGCCAGCAGCCTCAGCGGGGGGAGCACAGATACGCAGTATTTT.

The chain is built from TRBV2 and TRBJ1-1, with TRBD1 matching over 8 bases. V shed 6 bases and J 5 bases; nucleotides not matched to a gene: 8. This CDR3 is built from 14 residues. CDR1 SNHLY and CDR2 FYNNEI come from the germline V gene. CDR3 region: CASRSGTGGTEAFF. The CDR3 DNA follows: TGTGCCAGCAGGAGTGGGACAGGCGGTACTGAAGCTTTCTTT.

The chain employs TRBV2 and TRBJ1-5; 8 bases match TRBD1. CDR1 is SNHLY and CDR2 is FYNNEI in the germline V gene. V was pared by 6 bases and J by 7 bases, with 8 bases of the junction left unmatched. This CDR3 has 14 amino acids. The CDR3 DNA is TGTGCCAGCAGGGAGACAGGGGTCAGGCAGCCCCAGCATTTT. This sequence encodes CASRETGVRQPQHF. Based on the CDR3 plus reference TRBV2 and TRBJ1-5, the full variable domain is EPEVTQTPSHQVTQMGQEVILRCVPISNHLYFYWYRQILGQKVEFLVSFYNNEISEKSEIFDDQFSVERPDGSNFTLKIRSTKLEDSAMYFCASRETGVRQPQHFGDGTRLSIL.

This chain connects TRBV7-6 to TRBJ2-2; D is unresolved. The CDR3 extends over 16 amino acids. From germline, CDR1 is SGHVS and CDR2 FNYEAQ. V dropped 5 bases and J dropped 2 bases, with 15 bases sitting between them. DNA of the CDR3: TGTGCCAGCAGCCGGAAGGACGGATTAAACACCGGGGAGCTGTTTTTT. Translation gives CASSRKDGLNTGELFF.

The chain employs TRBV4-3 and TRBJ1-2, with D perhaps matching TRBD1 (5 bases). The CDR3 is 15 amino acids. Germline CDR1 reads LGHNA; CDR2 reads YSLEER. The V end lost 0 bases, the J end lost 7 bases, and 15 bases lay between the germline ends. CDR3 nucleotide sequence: TGCGCCAGCAGCCAAGATCGGGGGGTCATGGGTGGCTACACCTTC. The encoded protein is CASSQDRGVMGGYTF.